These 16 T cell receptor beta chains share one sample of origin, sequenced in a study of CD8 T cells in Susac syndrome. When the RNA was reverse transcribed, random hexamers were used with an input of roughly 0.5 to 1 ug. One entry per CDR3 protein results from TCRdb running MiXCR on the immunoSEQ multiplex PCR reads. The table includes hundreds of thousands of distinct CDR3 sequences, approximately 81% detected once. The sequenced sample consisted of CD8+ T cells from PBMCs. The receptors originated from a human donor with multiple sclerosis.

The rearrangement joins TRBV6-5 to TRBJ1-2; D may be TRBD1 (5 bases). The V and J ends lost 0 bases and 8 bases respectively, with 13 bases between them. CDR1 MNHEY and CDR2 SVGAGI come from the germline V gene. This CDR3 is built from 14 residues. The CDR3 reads CASSYSEGMGGYTF. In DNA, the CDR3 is TGTGCCAGCAGTTACTCAGAGGGGATGGGAGGCTACACCTTC.

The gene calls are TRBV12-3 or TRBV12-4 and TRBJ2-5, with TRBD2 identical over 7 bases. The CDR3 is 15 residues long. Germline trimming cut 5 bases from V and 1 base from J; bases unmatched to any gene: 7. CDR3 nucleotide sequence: TGTGCCAGCAGTACTAGCGAAGGACCCCAAGAGACCCAGTACTTC. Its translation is CASSTSEGPQETQYF.

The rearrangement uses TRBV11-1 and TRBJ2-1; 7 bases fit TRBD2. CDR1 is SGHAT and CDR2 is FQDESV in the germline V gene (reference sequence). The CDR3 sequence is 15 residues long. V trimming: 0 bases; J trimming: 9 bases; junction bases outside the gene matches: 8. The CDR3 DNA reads TGTGCCAGCAGCTTAGCTAGGGGAGGGTTGCGTGAGCAGTTCTTC. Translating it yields CASSLARGGLREQFF.

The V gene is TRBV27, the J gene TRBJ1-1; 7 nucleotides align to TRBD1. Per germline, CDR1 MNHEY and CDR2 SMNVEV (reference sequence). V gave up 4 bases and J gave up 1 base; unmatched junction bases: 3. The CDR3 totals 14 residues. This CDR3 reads CASSWGQWNTEAFF. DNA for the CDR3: TGTGCCAGCAGTTGGGGACAGTGGAACACTGAAGCTTTCTTT.

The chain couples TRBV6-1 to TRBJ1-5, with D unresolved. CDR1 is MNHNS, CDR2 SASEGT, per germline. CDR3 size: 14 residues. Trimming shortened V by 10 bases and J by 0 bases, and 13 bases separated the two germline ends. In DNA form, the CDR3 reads TGTGCCATCCACCCCCGAGTTAGCAATCAGCCCCAGCATTTT. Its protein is CAIHPRVSNQPQHF.

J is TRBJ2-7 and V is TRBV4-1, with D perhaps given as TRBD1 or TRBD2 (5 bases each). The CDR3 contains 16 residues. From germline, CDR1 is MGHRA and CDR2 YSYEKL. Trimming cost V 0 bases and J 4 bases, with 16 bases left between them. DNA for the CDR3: TGCGCCAGCAGCCAAGAGGAGATAGGGACCGTTTACGAGCAGTACTTC. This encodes CASSQEEIGTVYEQYF.

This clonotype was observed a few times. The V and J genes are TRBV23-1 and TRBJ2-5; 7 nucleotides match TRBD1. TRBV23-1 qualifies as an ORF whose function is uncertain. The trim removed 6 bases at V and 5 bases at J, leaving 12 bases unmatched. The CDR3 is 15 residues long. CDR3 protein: CASRPPLTGRETQYF. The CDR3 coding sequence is TGCGCCAGCAGACCGCCCTTGACAGGGCGGGAGACCCAGTACTTC.

This chain's CDR3 is CASSLSRTAGNTIYF. In DNA form, the CDR3 reads TGTGCCAGCAGCCTTTCCCGGACAGCTGGAAACACCATATATTTT. The chain employs TRBV7-2 and TRBJ1-3, with D possibly TRBD1 on 6 matching bases. The germline V gene encodes CDR1 SGHTA and CDR2 FQGNSA. Between the trimmed V and J ends, which lost 5 bases and 2 bases, there was a span of 13 bases. CDR3 length equals 15 residues.

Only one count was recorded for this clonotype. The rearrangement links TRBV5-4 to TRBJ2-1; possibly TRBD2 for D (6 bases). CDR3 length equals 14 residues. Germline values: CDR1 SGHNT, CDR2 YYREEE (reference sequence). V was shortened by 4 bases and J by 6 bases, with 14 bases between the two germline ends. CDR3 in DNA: TGTGCCAGCAGCATTAGAGGAGGGACCAATGAGCAGTTCTTC. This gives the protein CASSIRGGTNEQFF.

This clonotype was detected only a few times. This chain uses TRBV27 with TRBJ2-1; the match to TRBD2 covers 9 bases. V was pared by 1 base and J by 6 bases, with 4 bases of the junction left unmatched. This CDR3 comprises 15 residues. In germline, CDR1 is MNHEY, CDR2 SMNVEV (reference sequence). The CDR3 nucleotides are TGTGCCAGCAGTTTATTAGCGGGAGTGGGCAATGAGCAGTTCTTC. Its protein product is CASSLLAGVGNEQFF.

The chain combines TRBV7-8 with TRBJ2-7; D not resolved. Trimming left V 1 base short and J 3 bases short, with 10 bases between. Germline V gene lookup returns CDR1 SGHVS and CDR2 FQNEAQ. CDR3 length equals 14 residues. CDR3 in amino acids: CASSLGAPVYEQYF. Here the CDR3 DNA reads TGTGCCAGCAGCTTAGGGGCGCCAGTCTACGAGCAGTACTTC.

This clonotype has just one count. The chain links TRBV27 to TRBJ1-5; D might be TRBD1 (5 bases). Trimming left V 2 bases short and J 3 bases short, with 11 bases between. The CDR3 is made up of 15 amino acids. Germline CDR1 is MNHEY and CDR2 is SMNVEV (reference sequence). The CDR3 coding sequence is TGTGCCAGCAGTTTACGATTCAGGGTCAATCAGCCCCAGCATTTT. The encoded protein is CASSLRFRVNQPQHF.

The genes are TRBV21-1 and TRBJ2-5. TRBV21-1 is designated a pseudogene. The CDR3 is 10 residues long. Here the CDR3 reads CASSLRFQYF. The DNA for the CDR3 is TGTGCCAGCAGCCTTCGTTTCCAGTACTTC.

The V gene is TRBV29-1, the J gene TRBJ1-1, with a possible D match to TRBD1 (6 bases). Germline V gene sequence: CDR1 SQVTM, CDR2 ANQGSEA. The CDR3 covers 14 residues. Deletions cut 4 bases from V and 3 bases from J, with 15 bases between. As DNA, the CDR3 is TGCAGCGTTGGCCGGGACACCCTCCACACTGAAGCTTTCTTT. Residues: CSVGRDTLHTEAFF. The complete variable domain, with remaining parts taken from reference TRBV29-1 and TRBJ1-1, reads SAVISQKPSRDICQRGTSLTIQCQVDSQVTMMFWYRQQPGQSLTLIATANQGSEATYESGFVIDKFPISRPNLTFSTLTVSNMSPEDSSIYLCSVGRDTLHTEAFFGQGTRLTVV.

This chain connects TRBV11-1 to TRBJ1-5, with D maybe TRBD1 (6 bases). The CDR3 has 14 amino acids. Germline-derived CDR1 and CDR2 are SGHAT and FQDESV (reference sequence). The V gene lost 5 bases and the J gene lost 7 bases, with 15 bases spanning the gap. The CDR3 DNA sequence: TGTGCCAGCAGCCCGACAGGTAGTGGACAGCCCCAGCATTTT. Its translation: CASSPTGSGQPQHF.

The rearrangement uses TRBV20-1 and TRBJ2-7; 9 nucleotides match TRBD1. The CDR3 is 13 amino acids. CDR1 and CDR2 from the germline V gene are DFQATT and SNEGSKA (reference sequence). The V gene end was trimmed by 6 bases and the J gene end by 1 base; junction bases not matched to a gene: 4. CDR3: CSAWTGASYEQYF. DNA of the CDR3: TGCAGTGCATGGACAGGGGCGTCCTACGAGCAGTACTTC.